This T cell receptor beta chain was identified in a study of blood T cell repertoires in COVID-19. Looking at the study overall: Samples came from the United States, Italy and Spain, spanning acute and convalescent COVID-19. From T cells, B-cell-depleted T cells, or PBMCs came the material, which was cDNA or gDNA.

Per the original data handling: Reference gene primer amplification in the assay estimated nucleated cell counts. The protocol was immunoSEQ multiplex PCR, while the TCRdb copy is restricted to in-frame clones and leaves out a portion. Clonal size and the V and J genes are those of that table, whereas D and trimming came from the DNA. The sample has about 240,000 clones, about 88% seen once; the top ten hold about 7.1%. The count of this clone is one. This receptor was identified in a woman between 70 and 85 years old with active or convalescent COVID-19. The sample consisted of peripheral blood.

In DNA form, the CDR3 reads TGTGCCACCAGTGATTTGGGCGGGGCCCAGTACTTC. Protein product: CATSDLGGAQYF. This chain uses TRBV24-1 with TRBJ2-5, with D possibly TRBD2 on 6 matching bases. This CDR3 has 12 residues. CDR1 is KGHDR, CDR2 SFDVKD, per germline. V lost 0 bases to trimming and J lost 9 bases, with 7 bases between them.